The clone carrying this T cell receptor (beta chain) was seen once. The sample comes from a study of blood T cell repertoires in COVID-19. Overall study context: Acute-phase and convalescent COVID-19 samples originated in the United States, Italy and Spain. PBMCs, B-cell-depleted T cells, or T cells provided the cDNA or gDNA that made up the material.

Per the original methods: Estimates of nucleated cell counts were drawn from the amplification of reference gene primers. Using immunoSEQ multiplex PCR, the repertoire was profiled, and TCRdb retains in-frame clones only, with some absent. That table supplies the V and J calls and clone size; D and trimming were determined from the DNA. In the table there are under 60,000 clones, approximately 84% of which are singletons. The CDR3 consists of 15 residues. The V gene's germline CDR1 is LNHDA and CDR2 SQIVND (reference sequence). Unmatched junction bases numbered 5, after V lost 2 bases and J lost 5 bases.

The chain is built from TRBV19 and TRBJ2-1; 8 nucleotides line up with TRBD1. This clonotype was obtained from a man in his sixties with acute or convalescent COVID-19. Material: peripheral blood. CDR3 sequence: CASSIRQGNHNEQFF. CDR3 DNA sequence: TGTGCCAGTAGTATAAGACAGGGGAACCACAATGAGCAGTTCTTC.